The T cell receptor beta chain under discussion was sequenced for a study of OX40 agonist ivuxolimab in advanced cancers. Study in general: Anti-PD-1, anti-PD-L1 or anti-CTLA-4 therapy given earlier was allowed, and 40% had some. Findings and caveats of the study: Clonal expansion by week 6 occurred in CD4+ and CD8+ blood T cells (at 0.1 to 3.0 mg/kg).

With respect to this clone: The target antigen is unknown.

Sequenced by immunoSEQ multiplex PCR; TCRdb stores in-frame clones only, minus some. Found here are more than 60,000 clones, 84% of them singletons; the top ten hold roughly 30%. The CDR3 is 15 residues long. V lost 1 base and J lost 6; bases outside the gene matches: 2. CDR1 is SGHTA and CDR2 is FQGNSA in the germline V gene. The chain uses TRBV7-2 and TRBJ2-1, with 11 positions matching TRBD2. The specimen was CD4+ or CD8+ T cells sorted from blood, collected in a trial of the OX40 agonist ivuxolimab. This TCR came from an adult with an advanced solid tumor such as melanoma, head and neck, liver or kidney cancer. The CDR3 region is CASSLVTSGSNEQFF. CDR3 nucleotide sequence: TGTGCCAGCAGCTTAGTAACTAGCGGGAGCAATGAGCAGTTCTTC.